The 10 T cell receptor beta chains given below trace back to one sample, sequenced in a study of T cells in Graves' hyperthyroidism and ophthalmopathy. RNA transcripts served as the template for amplifying TCR beta CDR3 regions. Researchers ran a first-round RT-PCR on the TCR CDR3 using the HTBI primer set. A single record per CDR3 protein comes from TCRdb applying MiXCR to the multiplex PCR reads. Of hundreds of thousands of distinct CDR3 sequences detected, around 42% appear once; the ten largest clones hold 8.2%. Sequenced: peripheral blood or thyroid tissue (not recorded which). Receptor source: a young woman with Graves' hyperthyroidism.

A word on this clonotype: A much larger clone is a single base away; this may be a read error. The V call is TRBV29-1, the J call TRBJ2-2, with unresolved D. The CDR3 consists of 12 residues. Germline values: CDR1 SQVTM, CDR2 ANQGSEA. Trimming left V 4 bases short and J 7 bases short, with 10 bases between. The CDR3 coding sequence is TGCAGCGTTGTTCTGCAGCACGGGGAGCTGTTTTTT. It is translated as CSVVLQHGELFF.

The rearrangement links TRBV14 to TRBJ1-2; 10 bases are a match to TRBD1. V trimming: 3 bases; J trimming: 3 bases; junction bases outside the gene matches: 4. The CDR3 covers 15 residues. Germline V CDR1 and CDR2: SGHDN, FVKESK. The CDR3 loop reads CASSHRDRGHYGYTF. CDR3 DNA sequence: TGTGCCAGCAGCCACCGGGACAGGGGCCACTATGGCTACACCTTC.

This clonotype was seen a handful of times. The chain couples TRBV7-3 to TRBJ1-5; D is undetermined. CDR1 and CDR2 (germline): SGHTA, FQGTGA. Trimming removed 1 base at V and 10 bases at J, with 11 bases between. The length of the CDR3 is 13 residues. The DNA of the CDR3 is TGTGCCAGCAGCTTAAATCGGGGTTCCCCCCAGCATTTT. Encoded protein: CASSLNRGSPQHF.

This clonotype turned up a few times. The V gene is TRBV5-1, the J gene TRBJ2-6; D is unresolved. The CDR3 is 15 amino acids. Germline V CDR1 and CDR2: SGHRS, YFSETQ. V shed 4 bases and J shed 4 bases, with 12 bases lying between them. The CDR3 coding sequence is TGCGCCAGCAGCCCCGGAACGTCCGGGGCCAACGTCCTGACTTTC. It translates to CASSPGTSGANVLTF.

This sequence joins TRBV6-5 and TRBJ1-4; D is unresolved. The CDR3 is 15 amino acids. Germline V gene sequence: CDR1 MNHEY, CDR2 SVGAGI. Trimming pared 5 bases from V and 8 bases from J, leaving 18 bases between. The CDR3 coding sequence is TGTGCCAGCAGTCCCCGGACTATCATCGGCGAAAAACTGTTTTTT. Protein: CASSPRTIIGEKLFF.

Comments on this clonotype: At one end, the junction sequence differs from germline, possibly due to a read error. This chain joins TRBV9 and TRBJ1-2, with 8 bases lining up with TRBD1. CDR3 length equals 14 residues. Germline V gene lookup returns CDR1 SGDLS and CDR2 YYNGEE. The CDR3 DNA reads TGTGCCAGCTCGAGAAGCAGGGGGCGTGATGGCTGCACCTTC. Its protein is CASSRSRGRDGCTF.

This clonotype occurred once. V usage is TRBV11-2 and J usage is TRBJ2-2, with D perhaps assigned TRBD1 or TRBD2 (5 bases each). This CDR3 comprises 14 residues. V dropped 6 bases and J dropped 5 bases, with 13 bases sitting between them. Germline CDR1 is SGHAT and CDR2 is FQNNGV. In nucleotides, the CDR3 is TGTGCCAGCAGGGATGAGAGGGGTACCGGGGAGCTGTTTTTT. It specifies CASRDERGTGELFF.

The chain uses TRBV7-2 and TRBJ1-3, with D possibly matching TRBD1 (6 bases). V was clipped by 1 base and J by 2 bases, with 9 bases between them. CDR1 SGHTA and CDR2 FQGNSA come from the germline V gene. The length of the CDR3 is 15 residues. The CDR3 sequence: CASSLDAGAGNTIYF. CDR3 nucleotide sequence: TGTGCCAGCAGCTTAGACGCAGGGGCTGGAAACACCATATATTTT.

The chain employs TRBV2 and TRBJ2-2; the D gene is possibly TRBD1 (5 bases). The V gene lost 4 bases and the J gene lost 6 bases, with 12 bases spanning the gap. Per germline, CDR1 SNHLY and CDR2 FYNNEI. This CDR3 is 14 amino acids long. CDR3 sequence reads: CASSVGVGAGELFF. The DNA for the CDR3 is TGTGCCAGCAGTGTAGGGGTAGGCGCCGGGGAGCTGTTTTTT.

The rearrangement joins TRBV9 to TRBJ1-2; D possibly corresponds to TRBD1 (6 bases). V was trimmed by 9 bases and J by 8 bases, leaving 8 bases between them. Germline CDR1 is SGDLS and CDR2 is YYNGEE. The CDR3 spans 9 residues. For the CDR3, the DNA is TGTGCCACAGGGGTCGGCTACACCTTC. Translated, it gives CATGVGYTF.